The T cell receptor beta chain under discussion was sequenced for a study of blood T cell repertoires in COVID-19 (dated by TCRdb to 2018 to 2020). Concerning the study at large: The collaborator samples originated in the United States, Italy and Spain and spanned the acute and convalescent phases of COVID-19. The prospective study material was composed of cDNA or gDNA derived from T cells, B-cell-depleted T cells, or PBMCs. Subjects who had been exposed to COVID-19, were actively infected with it, or had recovered from it provided the deeply sampled blood TCRbeta repertoires that made up the dataset. The repertoires were released in a freely available public database intended as a resource for research on the immune response to SARS-CoV-2. The samples were drawn from two sources: the first 160 participants of the ongoing ImmuneRACE study, and about 1,300 subjects contributed by 6 global collaborators. Nearly every sample came with metadata listing a de-identified subject ID, COVID-19 status, age in years and sex. Where HLA class I and class II types were available, the types were taken from metadata supplied by the sample provider, not from assay-based typing.

The CDR3 holds 13 amino acids from the cysteine to the phenylalanine. Only the CDR3 portion is preserved as DNA: 39 bases, with reading frame beginning at the first base. CDR1 and CDR2, looked up from the germline V gene, are KGHSH and LQKENI. A distance of 18 bases separates the germline ends of V and J, which lose 5 bases and 11 bases respectively. The full study reports these points: How much clinical and demographic metadata was included differed by source and by participant, and the metadata was provided uncurated.

Collaborating institutions collected whole blood in K2EDTA tubes following their own protocols. Collaborator samples were shipped for TCRbeta analysis as frozen whole blood, isolated PBMCs, or DNA extracted from either sample type. Comment on this clone: Which antigen it targets is not known. Base qualities are not provided; no much larger clone lies one nucleotide away.

TCRbeta CDR3 regions were amplified from genomic DNA by means of the immunoSEQ Assay, a bias-controlled multiplex PCR. The authors' analysis ran thus. Nucleated cell counts per sample were estimated from amplification of reference gene primers within the assay. To quantify the absolute abundance of each unique TCRbeta CDR3 rearrangement, sequence reads were collapsed and filtered. Productive Simpson clonality was computed per sample as the square root of Simpson's diversity index over productive rearrangements. Here the immuneACCESS table is served through TCRdb, limited to in-frame sequences with V and J called. Missing clones are a known gap in these copies; in checked studies unresolved V genes cover under half, and the rest lacks a known reason. That table furnishes V, J and clone size, whereas the DNA furnished D and trimming. The table for this sample lists approximately 160,000 clones; roughly 72% of them were counted only once. The leading ten clones occupy roughly 3.6% of the sample.

Sequencing input: peripheral blood. This clonotype originated in a woman over 75 with acute or convalescent COVID-19. The rearrangement joined TRBV18 to TRBJ1-1; no D gene is confidently identified. CDR3 sequence: CASSASSLEEAFF. The sequence in DNA is TGTGCCAGCTCAGCTTCGAGCCTAGAGGAGGCTTTCTTT.